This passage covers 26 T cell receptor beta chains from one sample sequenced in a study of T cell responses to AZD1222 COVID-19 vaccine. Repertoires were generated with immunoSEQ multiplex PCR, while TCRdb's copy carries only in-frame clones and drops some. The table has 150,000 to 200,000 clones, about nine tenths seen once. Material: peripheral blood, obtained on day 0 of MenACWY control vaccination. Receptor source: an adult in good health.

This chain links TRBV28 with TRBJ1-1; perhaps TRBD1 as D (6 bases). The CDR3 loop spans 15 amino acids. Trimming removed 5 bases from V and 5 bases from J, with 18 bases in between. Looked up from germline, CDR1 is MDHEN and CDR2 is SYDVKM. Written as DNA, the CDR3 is TGTGCCAGCAGTCCCCCTGCCCGCAGGGGTACTGAAGCTTTCTTT. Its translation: CASSPPARRGTEAFF.

The CDR3 nucleotides read TGTGCCACCACGGGGATGAGCAATCAGCCCCAGCATTTT. This encodes CATTGMSNQPQHF. This rearrangement joins TRBV19 to TRBJ1-5; D gene unclear. This CDR3 is 13 amino acids long. The V and J ends lost 10 bases and 1 base respectively, with 11 bases between them. Germline V gives CDR1 LNHDA, CDR2 SQIVND (reference sequence).

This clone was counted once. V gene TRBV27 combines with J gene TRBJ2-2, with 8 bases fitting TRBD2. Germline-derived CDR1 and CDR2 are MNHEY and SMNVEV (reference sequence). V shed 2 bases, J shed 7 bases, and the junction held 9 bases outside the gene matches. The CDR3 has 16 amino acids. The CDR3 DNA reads TGTGCCAGCAGTTTAGGTTCGGGGGGGCCAATCGGGGAGCTGTTTTTT. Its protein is CASSLGSGGPIGELFF.

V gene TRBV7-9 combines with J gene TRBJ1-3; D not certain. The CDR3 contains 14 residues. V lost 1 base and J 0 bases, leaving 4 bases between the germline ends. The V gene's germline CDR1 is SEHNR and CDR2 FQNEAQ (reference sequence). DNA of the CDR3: TGTGCCAGCAGCTTAGGGGGCTCTGGAAACACCATATATTTT. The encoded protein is CASSLGGSGNTIYF.

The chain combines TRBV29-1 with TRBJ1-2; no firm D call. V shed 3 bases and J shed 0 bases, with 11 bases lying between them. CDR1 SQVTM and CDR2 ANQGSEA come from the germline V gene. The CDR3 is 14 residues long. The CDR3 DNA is TGCAGCGTTGAGTTTCAGATTGCTAACTATGGCTACACCTTC. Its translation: CSVEFQIANYGYTF.

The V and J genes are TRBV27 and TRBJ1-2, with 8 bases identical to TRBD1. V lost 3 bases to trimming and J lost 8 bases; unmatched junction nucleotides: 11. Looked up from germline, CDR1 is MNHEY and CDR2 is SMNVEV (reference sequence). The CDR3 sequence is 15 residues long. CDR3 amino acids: CASSFQQGDSGGYTF. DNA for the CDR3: TGTGCCAGCAGTTTCCAACAGGGGGATTCGGGCGGCTACACCTTC.

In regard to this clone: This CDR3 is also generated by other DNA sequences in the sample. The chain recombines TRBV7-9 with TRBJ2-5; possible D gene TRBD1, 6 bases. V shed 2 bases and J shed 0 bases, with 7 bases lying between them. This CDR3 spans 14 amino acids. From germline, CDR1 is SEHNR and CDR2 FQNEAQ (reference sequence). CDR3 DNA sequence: TGTGCCAGCAGCTTAAGGGGGTACCAAGAGACCCAGTACTTC. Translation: CASSLRGYQETQYF.

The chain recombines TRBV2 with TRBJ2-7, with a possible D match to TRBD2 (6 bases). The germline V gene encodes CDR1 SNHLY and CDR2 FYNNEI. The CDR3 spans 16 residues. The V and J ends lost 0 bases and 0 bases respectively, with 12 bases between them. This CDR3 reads CASSEAGGASSYEQYF. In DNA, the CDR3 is TGTGCCAGCAGTGAAGCCGGCGGGGCTAGCTCCTACGAGCAGTACTTC.

CDR3 loop: CASSMKGSTAFF. The CDR3 DNA follows: TGTGCCAGTAGTATGAAAGGGTCAACGGCTTTCTTT. The rearrangement links TRBV19 to TRBJ1-1; D uncertain. Per the germline V gene, CDR1 is LNHDA and CDR2 is SQIVND (reference sequence). Trimming took 3 bases from V and 11 from J, leaving 13 bases between them. This CDR3 spans 12 amino acids.

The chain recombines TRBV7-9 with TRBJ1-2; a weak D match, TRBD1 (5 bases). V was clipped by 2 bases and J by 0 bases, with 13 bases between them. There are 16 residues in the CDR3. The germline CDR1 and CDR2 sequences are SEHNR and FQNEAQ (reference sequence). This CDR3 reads CASSLPRDGANYGYTF. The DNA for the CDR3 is TGTGCCAGCAGCTTACCCAGGGACGGGGCTAACTATGGCTACACCTTC.

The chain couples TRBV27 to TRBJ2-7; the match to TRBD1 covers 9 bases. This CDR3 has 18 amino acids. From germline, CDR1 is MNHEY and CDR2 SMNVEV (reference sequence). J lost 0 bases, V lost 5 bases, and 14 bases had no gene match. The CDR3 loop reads CASSGTGSVTSVSYEQYF. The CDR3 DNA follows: TGTGCCAGCAGTGGGACAGGGAGCGTTACTAGCGTCTCCTACGAGCAGTACTTC.

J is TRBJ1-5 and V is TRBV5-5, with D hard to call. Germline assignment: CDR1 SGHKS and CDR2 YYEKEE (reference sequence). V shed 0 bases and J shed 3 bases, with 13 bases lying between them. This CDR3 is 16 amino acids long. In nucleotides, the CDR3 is TGTGCCAGCAGCTTGGGGGCAGAGCAAACCAATCAGCCCCAGCATTTT. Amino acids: CASSLGAEQTNQPQHF.

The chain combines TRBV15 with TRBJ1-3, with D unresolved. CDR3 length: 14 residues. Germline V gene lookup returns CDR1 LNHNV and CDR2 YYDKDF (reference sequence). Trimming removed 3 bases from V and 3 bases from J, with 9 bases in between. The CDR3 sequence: CATSRVAFGNTIYF. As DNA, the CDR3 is TGTGCCACCAGCAGGGTCGCCTTTGGAAACACCATATATTTT.

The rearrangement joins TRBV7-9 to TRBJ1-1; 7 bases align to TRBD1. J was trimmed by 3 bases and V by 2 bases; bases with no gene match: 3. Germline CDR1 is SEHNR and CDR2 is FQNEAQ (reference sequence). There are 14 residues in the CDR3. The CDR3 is CASSLRDSYTEAFF. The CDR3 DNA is TGTGCCAGCAGCTTACGGGACAGTTACACTGAAGCTTTCTTT.

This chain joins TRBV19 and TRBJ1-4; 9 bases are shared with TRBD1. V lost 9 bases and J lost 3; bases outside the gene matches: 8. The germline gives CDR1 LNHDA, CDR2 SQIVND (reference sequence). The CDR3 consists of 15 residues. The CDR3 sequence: CASKNWTGANEKLFF. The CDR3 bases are TGTGCCAGCAAAAACTGGACAGGGGCTAATGAAAAACTGTTTTTT.

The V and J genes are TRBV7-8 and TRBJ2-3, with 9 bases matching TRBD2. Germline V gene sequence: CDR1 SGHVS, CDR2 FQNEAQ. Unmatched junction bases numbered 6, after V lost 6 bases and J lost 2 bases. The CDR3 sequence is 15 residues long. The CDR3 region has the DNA TGTGCCAGCAGAAAGGGACTAGCAGCCACAGATACGCAGTATTTT. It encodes CASRKGLAATDTQYF. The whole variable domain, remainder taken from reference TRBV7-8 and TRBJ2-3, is GAGVSQSPRYKVAKRGQDVALRCDPISGHVSLFWYQQALGQGPEFLTYFQNEAQLDKSGLPSDRFFAERPEGSVSTLKIQRTQQEDSAVYLCASRKGLAATDTQYFGPGTRLTVL.

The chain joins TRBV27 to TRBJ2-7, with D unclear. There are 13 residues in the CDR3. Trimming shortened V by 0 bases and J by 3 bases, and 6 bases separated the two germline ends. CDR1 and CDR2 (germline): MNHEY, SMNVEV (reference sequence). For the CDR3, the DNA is TGTGCCAGCAGTTTATCGAAGGGCTACGAGCAGTACTTC. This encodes CASSLSKGYEQYF.

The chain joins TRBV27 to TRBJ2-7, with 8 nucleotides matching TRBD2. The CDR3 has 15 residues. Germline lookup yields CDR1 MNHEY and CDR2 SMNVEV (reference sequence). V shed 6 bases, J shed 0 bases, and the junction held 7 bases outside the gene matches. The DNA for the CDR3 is TGTGCCAGCAGCCTAGCGGGCCCCCCCTCCTACGAGCAGTACTTC. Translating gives CASSLAGPPSYEQYF.

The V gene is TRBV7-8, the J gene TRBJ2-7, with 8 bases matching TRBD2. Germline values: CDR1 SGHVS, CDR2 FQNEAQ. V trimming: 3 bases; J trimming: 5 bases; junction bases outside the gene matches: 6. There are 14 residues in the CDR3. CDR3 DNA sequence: TGTGCCAGCAGCTTTGTCGGGGGGGGCAACGAGCAGTACTTC. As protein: CASSFVGGGNEQYF.

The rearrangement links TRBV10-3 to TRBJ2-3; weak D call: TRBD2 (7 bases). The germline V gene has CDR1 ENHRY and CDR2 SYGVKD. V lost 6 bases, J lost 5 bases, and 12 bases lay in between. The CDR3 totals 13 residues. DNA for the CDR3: TGTGCCATCAGAGGGGGGGCCGAAGATACGCAGTATTTT. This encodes CAIRGGAEDTQYF.

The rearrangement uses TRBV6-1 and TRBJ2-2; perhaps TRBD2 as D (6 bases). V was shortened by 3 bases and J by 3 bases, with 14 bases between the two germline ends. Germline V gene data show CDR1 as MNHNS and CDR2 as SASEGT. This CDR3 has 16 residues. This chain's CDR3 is CASSDTGLLDTGELFF. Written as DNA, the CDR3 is TGTGCCAGCAGTGACACGGGACTTCTCGACACCGGGGAGCTGTTTTTT.

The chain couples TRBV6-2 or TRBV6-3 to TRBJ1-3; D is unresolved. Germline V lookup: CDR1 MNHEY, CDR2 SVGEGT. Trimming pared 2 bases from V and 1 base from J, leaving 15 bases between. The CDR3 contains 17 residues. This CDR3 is CASSYDPPGDSGNTIYF. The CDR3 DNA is TGTGCCAGCAGTTACGATCCCCCAGGAGATTCTGGAAACACCATATATTTT.

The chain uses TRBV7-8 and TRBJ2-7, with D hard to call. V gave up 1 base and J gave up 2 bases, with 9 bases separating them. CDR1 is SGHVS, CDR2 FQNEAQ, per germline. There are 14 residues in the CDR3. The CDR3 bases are TGTGCCAGCAGCTTAGAATTAGGTACCTACGAGCAGTACTTC. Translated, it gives CASSLELGTYEQYF.

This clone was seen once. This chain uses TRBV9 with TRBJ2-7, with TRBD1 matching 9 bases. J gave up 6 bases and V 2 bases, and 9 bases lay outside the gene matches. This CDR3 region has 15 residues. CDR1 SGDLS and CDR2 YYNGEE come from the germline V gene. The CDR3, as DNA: TGTGCCAGCAGCGTTGAGACAGGGGGGATGAGCGAGCAGTACTTC. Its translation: CASSVETGGMSEQYF.

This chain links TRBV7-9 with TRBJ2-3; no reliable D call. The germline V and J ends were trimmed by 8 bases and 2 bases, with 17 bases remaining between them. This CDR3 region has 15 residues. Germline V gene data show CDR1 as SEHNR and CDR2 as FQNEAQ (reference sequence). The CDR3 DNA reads TGTGCCAGCGGGAATCCGGACCGGACCACAGATACGCAGTATTTT. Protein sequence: CASGNPDRTTDTQYF.

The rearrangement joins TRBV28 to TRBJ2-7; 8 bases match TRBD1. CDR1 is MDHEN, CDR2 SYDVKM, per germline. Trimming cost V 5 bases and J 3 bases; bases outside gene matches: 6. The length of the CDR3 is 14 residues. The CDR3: CASSQRQGYYEQYF. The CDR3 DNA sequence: TGTGCCAGCAGTCAAAGACAGGGGTACTACGAGCAGTACTTC.